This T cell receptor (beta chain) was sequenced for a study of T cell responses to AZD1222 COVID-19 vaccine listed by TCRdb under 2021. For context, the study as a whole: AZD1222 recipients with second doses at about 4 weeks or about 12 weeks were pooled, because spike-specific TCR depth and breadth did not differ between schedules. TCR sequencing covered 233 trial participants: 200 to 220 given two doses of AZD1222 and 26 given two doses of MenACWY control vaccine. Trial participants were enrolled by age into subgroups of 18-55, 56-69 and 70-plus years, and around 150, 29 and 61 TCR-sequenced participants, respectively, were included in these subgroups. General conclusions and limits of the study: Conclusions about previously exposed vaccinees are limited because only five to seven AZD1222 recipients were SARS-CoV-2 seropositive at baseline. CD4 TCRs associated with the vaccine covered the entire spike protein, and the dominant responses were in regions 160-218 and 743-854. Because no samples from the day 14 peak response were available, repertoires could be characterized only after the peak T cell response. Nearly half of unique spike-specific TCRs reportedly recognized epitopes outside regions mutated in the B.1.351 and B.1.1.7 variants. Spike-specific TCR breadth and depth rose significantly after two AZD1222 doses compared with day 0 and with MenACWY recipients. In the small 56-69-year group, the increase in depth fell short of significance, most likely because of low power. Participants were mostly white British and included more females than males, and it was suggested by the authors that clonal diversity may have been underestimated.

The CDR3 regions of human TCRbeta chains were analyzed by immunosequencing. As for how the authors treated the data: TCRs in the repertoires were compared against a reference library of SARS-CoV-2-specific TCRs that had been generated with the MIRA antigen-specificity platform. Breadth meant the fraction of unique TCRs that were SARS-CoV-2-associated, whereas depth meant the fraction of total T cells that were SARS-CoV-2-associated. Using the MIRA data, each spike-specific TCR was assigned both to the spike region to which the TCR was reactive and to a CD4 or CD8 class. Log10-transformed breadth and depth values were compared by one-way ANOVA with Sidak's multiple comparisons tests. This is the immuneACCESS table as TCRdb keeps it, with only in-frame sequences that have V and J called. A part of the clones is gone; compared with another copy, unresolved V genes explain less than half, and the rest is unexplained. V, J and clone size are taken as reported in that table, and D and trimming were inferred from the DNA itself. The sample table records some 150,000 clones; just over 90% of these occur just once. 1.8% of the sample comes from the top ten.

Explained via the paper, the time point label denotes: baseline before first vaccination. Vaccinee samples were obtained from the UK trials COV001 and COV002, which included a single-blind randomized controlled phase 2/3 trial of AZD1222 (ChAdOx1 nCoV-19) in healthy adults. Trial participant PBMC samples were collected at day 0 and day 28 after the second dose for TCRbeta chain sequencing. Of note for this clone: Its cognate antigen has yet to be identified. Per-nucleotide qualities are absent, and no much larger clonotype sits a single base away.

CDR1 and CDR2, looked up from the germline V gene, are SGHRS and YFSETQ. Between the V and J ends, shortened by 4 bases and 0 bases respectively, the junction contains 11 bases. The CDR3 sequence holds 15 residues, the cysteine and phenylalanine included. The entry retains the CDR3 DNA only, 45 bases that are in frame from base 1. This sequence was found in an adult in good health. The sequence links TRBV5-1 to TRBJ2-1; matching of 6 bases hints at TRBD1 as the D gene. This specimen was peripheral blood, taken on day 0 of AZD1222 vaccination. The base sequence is TGCGCCAGCAGCCTAGGACAGAGCTCCTACAATGAGCAGTTCTTC. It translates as CASSLGQSSYNEQFF.